The entry below gives a single TCR beta chain sequence along with its context. What it binds is not known. The data belong to a study of post-analysis software for immune sequencing data. Study-wide results and caveats: The normalized Chao1 diversity of multiple sclerosis patients was significantly lower than that of controls. Comparison of patients with controls showed 5 or 6 TRBV segments more frequent in patients, TRBV5-6, TRBV5-1 and TRBV20-1 among them.

Unique molecular identifiers had been added to the TCR beta cDNA libraries. Researchers reported 520,000 or so cDNA molecules coming from approximately 1 to 10 million T cells. TCRdb analysed the PCR reads with MiXCR anew, one entry per CDR3 protein. Of fewer than 550,000 distinct CDR3 sequences listed, 30% to 40% are singletons. Germline V CDR1 and CDR2: DFQATT, SNEGSKA (reference sequence). The length of the CDR3 is 14 residues. The V and J ends lost 0 bases and 13 bases respectively, with 19 bases between them. Material: blood. This clonotype originated in a girl under 18 with multiple sclerosis. J is TRBJ2-1 and V is TRBV20-1, with D unresolved. The CDR3 DNA follows: TGCAGTGCTAGAGAGGTCGAGGAACCAGAGACCCAGTTCTTC. It codes for CSAREVEEPETQFF.